The 7 T cell receptor beta chains reported below all come from one sample, sequenced in a study of identical twins. TCRdb re-derived calls from the 5' RACE reads in MiXCR, one entry per CDR3 protein. The table includes roughly 500,000 distinct CDR3 sequences, under 25% detected once. These same data were also listed under a study on T cells expressing NK-cell markers.

The material sequenced was CD4+ T cells sorted from blood. All receptors come from a woman aged 18-35 years in good health.

For the CDR3, the DNA is TGTGCCAGCAGCTTAGTCGGGGCGTCAGCCCCTACGCAGTATTTT. Its protein is CASSLVGASAPTQYF. The rearrangement joins TRBV11-3 to TRBJ2-3, with D perhaps assigned TRBD1 or TRBD2 (5 bases each). The ends were cut back, 1 base at V and 8 bases at J, with 16 bases in the middle. Germline loops: CDR1 SGHNT, CDR2 YENEEA. CDR3 length: 15 residues.

The chain carries TRBV20-1 and TRBJ1-2, with D perhaps TRBD1 (6 bases). There are 13 residues in the CDR3. V lost 5 bases to trimming and J lost 13 bases, with 23 bases between them. The germline V gene encodes CDR1 DFQATT and CDR2 SNEGSKA (reference sequence). The CDR3 DNA reads TGCAGTGCTGGGTGGCGGACGGACAGTTTGCTCACCTTC. This gives the protein CSAGWRTDSLLTF.

The genes are TRBV20-1 and TRBJ2-7, with 7 bases matching TRBD1. CDR3 length: 12 residues. The V segment lost 5 bases and the J segment 2 bases; nucleotides outside the gene matches: 3. The germline CDR1 and CDR2 sequences are DFQATT and SNEGSKA (reference sequence). The CDR3 nucleotides read TGCAGTGCTGGGGACAGCCCCTACGAGCAGTACTTC. Encoded protein: CSAGDSPYEQYF.

The chain couples TRBV20-1 to TRBJ2-7; 7 bases fit TRBD1. The V and J ends lost 2 bases and 6 bases, in that order; junction bases with no gene match: 10. CDR1 and CDR2 (germline): DFQATT, SNEGSKA (reference sequence). The CDR3 sequence is 14 residues long. The CDR3 here is CSARSFETGSEQYF. In DNA form, the CDR3 reads TGCAGTGCTAGATCGTTTGAGACAGGGTCCGAGCAGTACTTC.

The chain joins TRBV6-1 to TRBJ2-1; D may be TRBD1 (5 bases). The CDR3 has 15 amino acids. Germline V gene data show CDR1 as MNHNS and CDR2 as SASEGT. V was pared by 7 bases and J by 6 bases, with 19 bases between. The DNA for the CDR3 is TGTGCCAGCACCCTTAGGCAGGGCGGCGGCAATGAGCAGTTCTTC. It is translated as CASTLRQGGGNEQFF.

The V and J genes are TRBV9 and TRBJ2-1, with D perhaps being TRBD1 or TRBD2 (5 bases each). The length of the CDR3 is 15 residues. Germline CDR1 and CDR2: SGDLS and YYNGEE. The V end lost 0 bases, the J end lost 6 bases, and 13 bases lay between the germline ends. The CDR3 reads CASSVEGTQGNEQFF. CDR3 sequence (DNA): TGTGCCAGCAGCGTAGAAGGGACCCAGGGCAATGAGCAGTTCTTC.

This clonotype came up a few times. The chain links TRBV20-1 to TRBJ2-3, with TRBD2 matching over 11 bases. The V gene end was trimmed by 5 bases and the J gene end by 6 bases; junction bases not matched to a gene: 7. Germline assignment: CDR1 DFQATT and CDR2 SNEGSKA (reference sequence). This CDR3 region has 14 residues. In DNA, the CDR3 is TGCAGTGCTTCCGATAGCGGGGGGGAGGATACGCAGTATTTT. Its protein is CSASDSGGEDTQYF.